This TCR beta chain comes out of a study of T cell responses to AZD1222 COVID-19 vaccine. Study-wide results and limits: Spike-specific TCRs gained breadth and depth after people received two AZD1222 doses.

The germline V gene encodes CDR1 GTSNPN and CDR2 SVGIG (reference sequence). The CDR3 covers 14 residues. Unmatched junction bases numbered 5, after V lost 0 bases and J lost 4 bases. This clone has more than one count but fewer than ten. As yet, its antigen is unknown. Some clones are missing from TCRdb's copy, which holds only in-frame ones; the method was immunoSEQ multiplex PCR. The sample lists about 60,000 clones, 86% occurring once. The source of this sequence is an adult who received the AZD1222 COVID-19 vaccine. The chain has TRBV30 and TRBJ2-7; 8 nucleotides align to TRBD1. The specimen was peripheral blood, collected 28 days after the second AZD1222 dose. CDR3 in DNA: TGTGCCTGGAGTGTATCAGGGGGCGGTTACGAGCAGTACTTC. It encodes CAWSVSGGGYEQYF.